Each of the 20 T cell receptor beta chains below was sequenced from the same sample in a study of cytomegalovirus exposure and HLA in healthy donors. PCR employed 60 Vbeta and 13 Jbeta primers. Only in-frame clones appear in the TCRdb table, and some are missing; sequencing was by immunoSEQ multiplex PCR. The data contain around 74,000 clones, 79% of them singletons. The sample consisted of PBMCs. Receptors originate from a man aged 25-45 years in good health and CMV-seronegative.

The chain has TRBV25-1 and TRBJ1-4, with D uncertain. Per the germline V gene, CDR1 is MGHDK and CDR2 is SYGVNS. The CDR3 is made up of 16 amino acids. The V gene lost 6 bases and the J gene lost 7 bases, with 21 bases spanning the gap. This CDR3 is CASSQLSFSAVEKLFF. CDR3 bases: TGTGCCAGCAGCCAATTATCTTTTTCTGCGGTTGAAAAACTGTTTTTT.

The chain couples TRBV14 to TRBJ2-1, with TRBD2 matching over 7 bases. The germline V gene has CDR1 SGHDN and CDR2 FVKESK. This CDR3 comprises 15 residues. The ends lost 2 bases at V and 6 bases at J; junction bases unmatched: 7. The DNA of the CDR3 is TGTGCCAGCAGCCAACAAATCCTAGCGGTCAATGAGCAGTTCTTC. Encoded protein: CASSQQILAVNEQFF.

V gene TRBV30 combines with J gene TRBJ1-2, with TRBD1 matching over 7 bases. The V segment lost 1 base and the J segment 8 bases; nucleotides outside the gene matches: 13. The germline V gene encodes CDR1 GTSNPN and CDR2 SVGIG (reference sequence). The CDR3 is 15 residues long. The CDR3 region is CAWSGPRGQSEGYTF. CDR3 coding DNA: TGTGCCTGGAGTGGTCCTAGGGGGCAGTCTGAAGGCTACACCTTC.

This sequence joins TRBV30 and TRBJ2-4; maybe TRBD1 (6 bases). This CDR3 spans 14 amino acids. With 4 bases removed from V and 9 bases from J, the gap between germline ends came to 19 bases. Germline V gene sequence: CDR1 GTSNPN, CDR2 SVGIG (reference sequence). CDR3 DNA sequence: TGTGCCTGGACCCCTAACCTCGGGGACACCATTCAGTACTTC. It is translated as CAWTPNLGDTIQYF.

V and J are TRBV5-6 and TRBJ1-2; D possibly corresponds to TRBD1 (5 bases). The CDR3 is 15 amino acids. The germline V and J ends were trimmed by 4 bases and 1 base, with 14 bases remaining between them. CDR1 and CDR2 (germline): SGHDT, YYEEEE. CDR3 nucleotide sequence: TGTGCCAGCAGCCCCTTGGACAATTTTAACTATGGCTACACCTTC. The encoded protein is CASSPLDNFNYGYTF.

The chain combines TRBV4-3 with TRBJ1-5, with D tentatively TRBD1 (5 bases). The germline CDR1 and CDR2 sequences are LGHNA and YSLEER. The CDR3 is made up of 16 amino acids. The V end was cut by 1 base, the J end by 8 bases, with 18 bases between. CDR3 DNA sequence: TGCGCCAGCAGCCAAGTAAAGGGACTCCTTTGTGAGCCCCAGCATTTT. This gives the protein CASSQVKGLLCEPQHF.

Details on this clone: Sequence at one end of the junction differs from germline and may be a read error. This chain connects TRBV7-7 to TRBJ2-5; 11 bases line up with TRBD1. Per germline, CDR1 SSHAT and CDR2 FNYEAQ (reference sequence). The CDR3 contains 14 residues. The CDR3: CASSRTGGGETQYF. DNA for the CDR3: TGTGCTAGCAGCCGGACAGGGGGCGGGGAGACCCAGTACTTC.

CDR3 loop: CASSLGIGGYEQYF. CDR3 coding DNA: TGTGCCAGCAGCTTAGGAATAGGGGGCTACGAGCAGTACTTC. The chain recombines TRBV11-2 with TRBJ2-7, with TRBD1 as a possible D gene (6 bases). The V end was cut by 1 base, the J end by 3 bases, with 10 bases between. This CDR3 spans 14 amino acids. Per germline, CDR1 SGHAT and CDR2 FQNNGV.

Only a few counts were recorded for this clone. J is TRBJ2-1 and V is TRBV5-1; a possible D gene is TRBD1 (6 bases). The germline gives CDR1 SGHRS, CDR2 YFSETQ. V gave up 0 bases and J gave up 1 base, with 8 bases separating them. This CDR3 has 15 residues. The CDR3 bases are TGCGCCAGCAGCTTGGGGCAGGGGTCCTACAATGAGCAGTTCTTC. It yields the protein CASSLGQGSYNEQFF.

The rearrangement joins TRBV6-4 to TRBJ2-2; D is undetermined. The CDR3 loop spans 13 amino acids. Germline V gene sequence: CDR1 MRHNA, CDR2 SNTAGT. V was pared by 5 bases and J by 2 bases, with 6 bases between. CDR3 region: CASSSGNTGELFF. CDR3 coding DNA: TGTGCCAGCAGTTCGGGTAACACCGGGGAGCTGTTTTTT.

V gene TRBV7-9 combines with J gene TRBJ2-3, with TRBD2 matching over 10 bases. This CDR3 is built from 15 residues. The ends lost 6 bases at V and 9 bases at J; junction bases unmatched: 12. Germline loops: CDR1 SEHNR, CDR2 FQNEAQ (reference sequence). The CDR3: CASRKGLAGVETQYF. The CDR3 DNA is TGTGCCAGCAGGAAAGGCCTAGCGGGAGTGGAGACGCAGTATTTT.

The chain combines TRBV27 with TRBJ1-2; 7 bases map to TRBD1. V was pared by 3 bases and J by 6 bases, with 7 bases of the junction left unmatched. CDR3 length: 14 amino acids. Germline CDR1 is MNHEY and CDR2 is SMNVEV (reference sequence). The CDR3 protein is CASSFDRAFNGYTF. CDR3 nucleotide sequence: TGTGCCAGCAGTTTTGACAGGGCGTTTAATGGCTACACCTTC.

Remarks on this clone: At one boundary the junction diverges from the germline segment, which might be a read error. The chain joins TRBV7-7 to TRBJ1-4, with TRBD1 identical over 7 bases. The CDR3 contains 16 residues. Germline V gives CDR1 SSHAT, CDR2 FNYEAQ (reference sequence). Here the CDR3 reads CASSPVGQRDWEKLFF. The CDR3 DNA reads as TGTGCTAGCAGCCCAGTGGGACAGCGAGATTGGGAAAAACTGTTTTTT.

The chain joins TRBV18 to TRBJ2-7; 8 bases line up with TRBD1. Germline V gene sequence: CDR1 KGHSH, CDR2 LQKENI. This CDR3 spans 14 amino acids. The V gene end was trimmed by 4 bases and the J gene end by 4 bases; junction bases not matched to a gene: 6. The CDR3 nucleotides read TGTGCCAGCTCACGCTCCGGGACAGGTTACGAGCAGTACTTC. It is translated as CASSRSGTGYEQYF.

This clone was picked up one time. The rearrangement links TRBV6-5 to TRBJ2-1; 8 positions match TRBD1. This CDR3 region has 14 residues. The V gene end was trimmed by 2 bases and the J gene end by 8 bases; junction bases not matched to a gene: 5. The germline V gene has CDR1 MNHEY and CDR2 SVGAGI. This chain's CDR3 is CASSYGTGSYEQFF. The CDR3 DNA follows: TGTGCCAGCAGTTACGGGACAGGTAGCTATGAGCAGTTCTTC.

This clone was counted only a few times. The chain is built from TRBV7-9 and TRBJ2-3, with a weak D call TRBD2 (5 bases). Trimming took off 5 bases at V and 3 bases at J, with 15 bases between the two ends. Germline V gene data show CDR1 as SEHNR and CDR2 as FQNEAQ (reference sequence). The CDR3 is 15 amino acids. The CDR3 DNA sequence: TGTGCCAGCAGCGCACTCGGGGAAATTACAGATACGCAGTATTTT. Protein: CASSALGEITDTQYF.

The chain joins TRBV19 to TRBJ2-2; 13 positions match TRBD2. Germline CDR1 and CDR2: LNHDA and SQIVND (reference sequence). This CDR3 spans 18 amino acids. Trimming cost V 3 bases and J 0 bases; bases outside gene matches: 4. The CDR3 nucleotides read TGTGCCAGTAGTATTTACGGGACTAGCGGGACGAACACCGGGGAGCTGTTTTTT. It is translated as CASSIYGTSGTNTGELFF.

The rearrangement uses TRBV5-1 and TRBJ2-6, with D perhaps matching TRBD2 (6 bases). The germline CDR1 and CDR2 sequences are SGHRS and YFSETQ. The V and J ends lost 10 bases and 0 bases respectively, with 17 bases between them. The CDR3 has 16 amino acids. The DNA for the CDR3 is TGCGCCCGCGGGGACTTGGGGAGCTCTGGGGCCAACGTCCTGACTTTC. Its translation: CARGDLGSSGANVLTF.

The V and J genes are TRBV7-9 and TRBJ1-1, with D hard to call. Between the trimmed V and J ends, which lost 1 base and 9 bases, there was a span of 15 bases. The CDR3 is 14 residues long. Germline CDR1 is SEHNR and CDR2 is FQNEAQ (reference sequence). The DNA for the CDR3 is TGTGCCAGCAGCTTAGATAGTCGCGGGGAAAAAGCTTTCTTT. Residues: CASSLDSRGEKAFF.

This CDR3 reads CASSLGAGKEYGYTF. The DNA for the CDR3 is TGTGCCAGCAGCTTAGGGGCAGGGAAGGAGTACGGCTACACCTTC. The chain employs TRBV7-9 and TRBJ1-2; weak D call: TRBD1 (5 bases). Germline V lookup: CDR1 SEHNR, CDR2 FQNEAQ (reference sequence). The CDR3 length is 15 residues. V shed 1 base and J shed 8 bases, with 17 bases lying between them.